A selection of T cell receptor beta chains follows, all from one sample in a study of blood T cell repertoires in COVID-19. TCRdb keeps only in-frame clones here, not all; method: immunoSEQ multiplex PCR. The data hold about 11,000 clones, with around 80% observed a single time. Sequencing used peripheral blood. These receptors were collected from an older man with active COVID-19. The CDR3 runs from the conserved cysteine through the conserved F or W. A D gene is named only where the DNA matches it firmly. Some rows have no size entry. The others give once, few or many, or a class for an expanded clone.

d_call: TRBD1; clone_size: NA; cdr3_length: 17; v_call: TRBV3-1/TRBV3-2; j_call: TRBJ1-1; cdr3_aa: CASSSPSDRAGLTEAFF; cdr3_nt: TGTGCCAGCAGCTCCCCCTCGGACAGGGCCGGTCTCACTGAAGCTTTCTTT
d_call: TRBD2; clone_size: NA; cdr3_length: 16; v_call: TRBV6-5; j_call: TRBJ2-3; cdr3_aa: CASSSGLAGHSDTQYF; cdr3_nt: TGTGCCAGCAGTTCCGGACTAGCGGGCCACTCAGATACGCAGTATTTT
d_call: TRBD1; clone_size: NA; cdr3_length: 15; v_call: TRBV4-1; j_call: TRBJ1-4; cdr3_aa: CASSQPGTGVPKLFF; cdr3_nt: TGCGCCAGCAGCCAACCCGGGACAGGGGTGCCAAAACTGTTTTTT
d_call: NA; clone_size: NA; cdr3_length: 12; v_call: TRBV24-1; j_call: TRBJ1-2; cdr3_aa: CATSDPGGGYTF; cdr3_nt: TGTGCCACCAGTGATCCTGGCGGGGGCTACACCTTC
d_call: TRBD1; clone_size: NA; cdr3_length: 17; v_call: TRBV9; j_call: TRBJ1-3; cdr3_aa: CASSVVYRGPIGNTIYF; cdr3_nt: TGTGCCAGCAGCGTAGTTTACAGGGGTCCCATTGGAAACACCATATATTTT
d_call: TRBD1; clone_size: NA; cdr3_length: 15; v_call: TRBV6-5; j_call: TRBJ2-7; cdr3_aa: CASSYDRGSSYEQYF; cdr3_nt: TGTGCCAGCAGTTACGACAGGGGGAGCTCCTACGAGCAGTACTTC
d_call: TRBD1; clone_size: NA; cdr3_length: 19; v_call: TRBV18; j_call: TRBJ1-3; cdr3_aa: CASSPLDRGSPYSGNTIYF; cdr3_nt: TGTGCCAGCTCACCCTTGGACAGGGGATCACCTTACTCTGGAAACACCATATATTTT
d_call: NA; clone_size: NA; cdr3_length: 17; v_call: TRBV21-1; j_call: TRBJ1-3; cdr3_aa: CASSSRQGARSGNTIYF; cdr3_nt: TGTGCCAGCAGCTCCCGACAGGGGGCTAGGTCTGGAAACACCATATATTTT
d_call: TRBD1; clone_size: NA; cdr3_length: 12; v_call: TRBV10-3; j_call: TRBJ1-5; cdr3_aa: CATQGSNQPQHF; cdr3_nt: TGTGCCACACAGGGGAGCAATCAGCCCCAGCATTTT
d_call: NA; clone_size: NA; cdr3_length: 16; v_call: TRBV28; j_call: TRBJ2-3; cdr3_aa: CASSFGLGRGTDTQYF; cdr3_nt: TGTGCCAGCAGTTTCGGGCTCGGGCGGGGCACAGATACGCAGTATTTT
d_call: NA; clone_size: NA; cdr3_length: 13; v_call: TRBV20-1; j_call: TRBJ1-1; cdr3_aa: CSARGGLGAEAFF; cdr3_nt: TGCAGTGCTCGTGGAGGTCTTGGAGCTGAAGCTTTCTTT
d_call: NA; clone_size: NA; cdr3_length: 12; v_call: TRBV3-1/TRBV3-2; j_call: TRBJ2-5; cdr3_aa: CASSQTTETQYF; cdr3_nt: TGTGCCAGCAGCCAGACTACAGAGACCCAGTACTTC
d_call: TRBD1; clone_size: NA; cdr3_length: 15; v_call: TRBV5-1; j_call: TRBJ1-2; cdr3_aa: CASSLETGVNYGYTF; cdr3_nt: TGCGCCAGCAGCTTGGAGACAGGGGTGAACTATGGCTACACCTTC
d_call: NA; clone_size: NA; cdr3_length: 15; v_call: TRBV6-2/TRBV6-3; j_call: TRBJ2-7; cdr3_aa: CASSQAPAGSYEQYF; cdr3_nt: TGTGCCAGCAGTCAGGCTCCAGCCGGCTCCTACGAGCAGTACTTC
d_call: TRBD1; clone_size: large; cdr3_length: 13; v_call: TRBV7-9; j_call: TRBJ1-1; cdr3_aa: CASSLVRDRGTFF; cdr3_nt: TGTGCCAGCAGCTTAGTGAGGGACAGGGGTACTTTCTTT
d_call: NA; clone_size: few; cdr3_length: 13; v_call: TRBV7-8; j_call: TRBJ1-5; cdr3_aa: CASSLHSNQPQHF; cdr3_nt: TGTGCCAGCAGCTTACATTCAAATCAGCCCCAGCATTTT